This T cell receptor beta chain stems from a study of CD8+ T cells in alopecia areata. Study as a whole: For 6 to 18 months, tofacitinib was taken, and 6 months off drug followed.

Peripheral blood and lesional scalp punch biopsies were taken from alopecia areata patients. The researchers isolated CD4+ and CD8+ T cells from PBMCs by sorting. The CDR3 has 14 amino acids. V dropped 11 bases and J dropped 7; count of bases not matched to a gene: 17. From germline, CDR1 is MDHEN and CDR2 SYDVKM. Reverse transcribed after extraction, RNA yielded cDNA as the sequencing template. Sequenced by immunoSEQ multiplex PCR; TCRdb stores in-frame clones only, minus some. The sample lists 70,000 or so clones, approximately 60% occurring once. The chain has TRBV28 and TRBJ2-7, with 7 positions matching TRBD1. The sample was CD8+ T cells sorted from blood, taken at week 0. The clonotype comes from a human donor with alopecia areata. The CDR3 DNA is TGTGCCTCTAAGACCCTAGCACAGGGGATTGAGCAGTACTTC. The encoded protein is CASKTLAQGIEQYF.